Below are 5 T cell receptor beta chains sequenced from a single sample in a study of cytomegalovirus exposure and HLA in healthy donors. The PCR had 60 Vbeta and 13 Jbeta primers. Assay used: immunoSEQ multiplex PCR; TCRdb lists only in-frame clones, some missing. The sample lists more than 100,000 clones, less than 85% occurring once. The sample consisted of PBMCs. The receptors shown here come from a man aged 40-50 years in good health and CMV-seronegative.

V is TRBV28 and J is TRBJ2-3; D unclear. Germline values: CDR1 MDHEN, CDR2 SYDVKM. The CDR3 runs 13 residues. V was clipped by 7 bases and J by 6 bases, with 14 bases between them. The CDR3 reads CASTLPTGDTQYF. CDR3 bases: TGTGCCAGCACCCTCCCCACCGGGGATACGCAGTATTTT.

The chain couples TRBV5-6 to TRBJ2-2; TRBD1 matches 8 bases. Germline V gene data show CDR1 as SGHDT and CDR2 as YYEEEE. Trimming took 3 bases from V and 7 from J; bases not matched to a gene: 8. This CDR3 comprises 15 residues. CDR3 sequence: CASSSLDRDDGELFF. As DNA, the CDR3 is TGTGCCAGCAGCTCCTTGGACAGGGACGACGGGGAGCTGTTTTTT.

As DNA, the CDR3 is TGTGCCAGTAGTATAGTGGAGTGGGGCAGGGATGTGACTGAAGCTTTCTTT. Amino acids: CASSIVEWGRDVTEAFF. The chain combines TRBV19 with TRBJ1-1; weak D call: TRBD1 (5 bases). Germline V gives CDR1 LNHDA, CDR2 SQIVND (reference sequence). The CDR3 is made up of 17 amino acids. Trimming left V 1 base short and J 5 bases short, with 20 bases between. The complete variable domain, with remaining parts taken from reference TRBV19 and TRBJ1-1, reads DGGITQSPKYLFRKEGQNVTLSCEQNLNHDAMYWYRQDPGQGLRLIYYSQIVNDFQKGDIAEGYSVSREKKESFPLTVTSAQKNPTAFYLCASSIVEWGRDVTEAFFGQGTRLTVV.

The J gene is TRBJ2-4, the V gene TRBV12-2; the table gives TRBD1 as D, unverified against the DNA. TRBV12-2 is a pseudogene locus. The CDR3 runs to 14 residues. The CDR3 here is CASPGQGAKNIQYF. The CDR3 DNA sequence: TGTGCAAGTCCGGGACAGGGGGCCAAAAACATTCAGTACTTC.

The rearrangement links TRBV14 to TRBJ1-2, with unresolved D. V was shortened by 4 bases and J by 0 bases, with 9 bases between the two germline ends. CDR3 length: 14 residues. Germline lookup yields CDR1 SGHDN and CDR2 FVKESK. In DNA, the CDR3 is TGTGCCAGCAGCCCACCGGGAGCTAACTATGGCTACACCTTC. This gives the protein CASSPPGANYGYTF. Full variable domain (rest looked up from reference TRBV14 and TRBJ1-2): EAGVTQFPSHSVIEKGQTVTLRCDPISGHDNLYWYRRVMGKEIKFLLHFVKESKQDESGMPNNRFLAERTGGTYSTLKVQPAELEDSGVYFCASSPPGANYGYTFGSGTRLTVV.